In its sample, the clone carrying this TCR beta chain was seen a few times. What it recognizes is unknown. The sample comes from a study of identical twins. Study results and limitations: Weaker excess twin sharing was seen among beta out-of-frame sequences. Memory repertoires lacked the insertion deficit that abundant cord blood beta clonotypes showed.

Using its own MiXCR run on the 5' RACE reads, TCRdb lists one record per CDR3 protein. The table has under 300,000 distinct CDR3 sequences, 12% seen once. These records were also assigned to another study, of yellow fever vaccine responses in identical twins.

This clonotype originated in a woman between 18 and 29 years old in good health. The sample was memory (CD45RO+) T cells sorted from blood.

The CDR3 region has the DNA TGTGCCAGTAGTACCCAGCGGACATCCTACGAGCAGTACTTC. Its translation: CASSTQRTSYEQYF. This sequence joins TRBV19 and TRBJ2-7; the D gene could be TRBD1 or TRBD2 (5 bases each). The V gene lost 4 bases and the J gene lost 1 base, with 11 bases spanning the gap. The CDR3 is 14 residues long. The germline V gene has CDR1 LNHDA and CDR2 SQIVND (reference sequence).